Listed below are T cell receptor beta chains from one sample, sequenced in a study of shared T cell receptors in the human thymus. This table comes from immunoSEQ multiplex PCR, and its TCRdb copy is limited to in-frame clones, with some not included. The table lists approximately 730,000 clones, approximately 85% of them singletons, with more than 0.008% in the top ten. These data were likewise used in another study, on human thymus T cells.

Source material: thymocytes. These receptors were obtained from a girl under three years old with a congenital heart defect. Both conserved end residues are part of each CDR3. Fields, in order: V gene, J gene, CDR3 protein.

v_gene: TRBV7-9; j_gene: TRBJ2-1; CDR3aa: CASSLDTSGLGEQFF
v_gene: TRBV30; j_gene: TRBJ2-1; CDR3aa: CAWSVRGGDSSPYNEQFF
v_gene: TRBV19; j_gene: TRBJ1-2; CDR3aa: CASRGQSNYGYTF
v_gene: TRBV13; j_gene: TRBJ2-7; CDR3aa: CASSKDRETYEQYF
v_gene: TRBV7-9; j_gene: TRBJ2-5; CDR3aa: CASSHYKTSGEETQYF
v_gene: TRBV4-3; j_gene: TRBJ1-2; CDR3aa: CASSQDRDRGMCYGYTF
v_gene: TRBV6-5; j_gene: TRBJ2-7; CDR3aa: CASRETGVLKGEQYF
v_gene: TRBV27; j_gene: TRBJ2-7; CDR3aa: CASSLSPGGEGREQYF
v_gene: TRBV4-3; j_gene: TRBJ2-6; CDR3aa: CASSQSKGQGENSGANVLTF
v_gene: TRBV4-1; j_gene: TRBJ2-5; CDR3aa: CASSLSAGTDEETQYF
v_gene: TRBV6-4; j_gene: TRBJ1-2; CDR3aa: CASRAGRNYGYTF
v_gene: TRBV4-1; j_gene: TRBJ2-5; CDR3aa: CASSQDSETQYF
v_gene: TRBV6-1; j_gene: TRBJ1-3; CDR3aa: CASSERGVNTIYF
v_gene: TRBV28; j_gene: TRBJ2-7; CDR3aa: CASSPWDFENYEQYF
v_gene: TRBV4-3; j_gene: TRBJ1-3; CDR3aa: CASSQVAAPGWGDPYYLNTIYF
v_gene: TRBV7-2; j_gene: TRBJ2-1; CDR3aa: CASSFSGELIEQFF
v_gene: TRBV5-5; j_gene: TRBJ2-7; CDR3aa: CASSSATVGDLSYEQYF
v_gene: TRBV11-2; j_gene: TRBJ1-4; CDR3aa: CASSPRQGRPVILF
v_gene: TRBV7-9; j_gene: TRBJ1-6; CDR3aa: CASSSSALQESSYNSPLHF
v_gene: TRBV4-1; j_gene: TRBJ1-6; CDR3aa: CASSQESRISSYNSPLHF
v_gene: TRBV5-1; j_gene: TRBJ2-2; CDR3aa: CASSWRDRTHTGELFF
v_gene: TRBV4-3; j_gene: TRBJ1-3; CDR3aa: CASSQEGTAGGPGNTIYF
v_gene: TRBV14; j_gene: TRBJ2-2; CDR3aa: CASSRSPGTVNTGELFF
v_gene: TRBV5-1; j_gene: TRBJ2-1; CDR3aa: CASSLGLAGNEQFF
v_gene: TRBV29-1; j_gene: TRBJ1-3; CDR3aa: CSVGAVSGNTIYF
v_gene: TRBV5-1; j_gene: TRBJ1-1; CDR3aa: CASSVRQHTEAFF
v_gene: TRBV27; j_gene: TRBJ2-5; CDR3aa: CASSLNYGDSTGETQYF
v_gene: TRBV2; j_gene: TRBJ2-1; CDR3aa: CASRPGLAVDNEQFF
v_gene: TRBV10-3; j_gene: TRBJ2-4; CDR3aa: CAIGLAGSHGGKNIQYF
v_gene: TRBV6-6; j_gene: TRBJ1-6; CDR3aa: CASSYWAGWSPLHF
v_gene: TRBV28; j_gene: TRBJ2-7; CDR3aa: CASSLGLGGDRGRTEQYF
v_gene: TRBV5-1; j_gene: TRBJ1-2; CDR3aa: CASSLDRGLSYGYTF